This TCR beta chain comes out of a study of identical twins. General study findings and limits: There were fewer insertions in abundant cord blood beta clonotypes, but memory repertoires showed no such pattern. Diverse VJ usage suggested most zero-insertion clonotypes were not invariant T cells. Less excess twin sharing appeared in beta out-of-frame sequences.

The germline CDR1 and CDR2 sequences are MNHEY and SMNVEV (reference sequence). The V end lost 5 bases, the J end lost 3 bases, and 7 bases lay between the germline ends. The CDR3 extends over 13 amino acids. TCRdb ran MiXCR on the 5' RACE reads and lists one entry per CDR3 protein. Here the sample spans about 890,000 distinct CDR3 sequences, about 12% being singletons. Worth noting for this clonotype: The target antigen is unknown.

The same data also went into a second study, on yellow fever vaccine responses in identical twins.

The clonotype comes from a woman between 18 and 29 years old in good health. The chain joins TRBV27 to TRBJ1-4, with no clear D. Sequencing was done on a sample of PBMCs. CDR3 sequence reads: CASSPTANEKLFF. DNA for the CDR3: TGTGCCAGCAGTCCCACAGCTAATGAAAAACTGTTTTTT.